These 5 T cell receptor beta chains originate from one sample sequenced in a study of breast tumors, draining lymph nodes, adjacent tissues. MiXCR was run by TCRdb on the multiplex PCR reads, yielding one entry per CDR3 protein. The sample contains just under 65,000 distinct CDR3 sequences, 45% to 60% of which appear only once. Sequencing was done on a sample of breast tumor tissue. The receptors here all came from a female donor with breast cancer. Some clones in this sample may be carry-over from other donors' samples.

This clonotype was observed at least ten times. The rearrangement links TRBV19 to TRBJ1-5, with 7 bases lining up with TRBD1. V was clipped by 7 bases and J by 3 bases; unmatched bases: 9. This CDR3 has 15 residues. Germline CDR1 is LNHDA and CDR2 is SQIVND (reference sequence). The DNA for the CDR3 is TGTGCCAGTACTCCAGACAGGGCGTTCAATCAGCCCCAGCATTTT. As protein: CASTPDRAFNQPQHF. The full variable domain, with the rest looked up from reference TRBV19 and TRBJ1-5, is DGGITQSPKYLFRKEGQNVTLSCEQNLNHDAMYWYRQDPGQGLRLIYYSQIVNDFQKGDIAEGYSVSREKKESFPLTVTSAQKNPTAFYLCASTPDRAFNQPQHFGDGTRLSIL.

This clonotype occurred many times. This rearrangement joins TRBV4-2 to TRBJ1-5; D is unresolved. The CDR3 is 13 amino acids. V was cut by 1 base and J by 6 bases, with 7 bases left in between. The germline gives CDR1 LGHNA, CDR2 YNFKEQ. CDR3 sequence: CASSQGFIQPQHF. CDR3 DNA: TGTGCCAGCAGCCAAGGTTTCATTCAGCCCCAGCATTTT.

There are a few counts of this clonotype. The rearrangement joins TRBV20-1 to TRBJ2-7; 8 positions agree with TRBD2. After removal of 2 bases from V and 4 bases from J, the junction contained 4 bases not matched to a gene. CDR3 length: 13 residues. Germline loops: CDR1 DFQATT, CDR2 SNEGSKA (reference sequence). CDR3 DNA: TGCAGTGCTAGACGGTTAGCGGGATACGAGCAGTACTTC. This translates into CSARRLAGYEQYF.

V usage is TRBV20-1 and J usage is TRBJ2-7, with TRBD1 matching 8 bases. This CDR3 contains 14 residues. Germline V CDR1 and CDR2: DFQATT, SNEGSKA (reference sequence). Germline trimming cut 6 bases from V and 2 bases from J; bases unmatched to any gene: 9. Written as DNA, the CDR3 is TGCAGTGCAGGCGGGACAGGTGAAACCTACGAGCAGTACTTC. Its protein product is CSAGGTGETYEQYF.

This clonotype has at least ten counts. This chain connects TRBV5-4 to TRBJ1-2; 7 bases are shared with TRBD1. Germline V gene data show CDR1 as SGHNT and CDR2 as YYREEE (reference sequence). This CDR3 region has 12 residues. V shed 4 bases and J 8 bases; nucleotides not matched to a gene: 5. DNA for the CDR3: TGTGCCAGCAGCCTGACAGGGCGCGGCTACACCTTC. Translating it yields CASSLTGRGYTF.